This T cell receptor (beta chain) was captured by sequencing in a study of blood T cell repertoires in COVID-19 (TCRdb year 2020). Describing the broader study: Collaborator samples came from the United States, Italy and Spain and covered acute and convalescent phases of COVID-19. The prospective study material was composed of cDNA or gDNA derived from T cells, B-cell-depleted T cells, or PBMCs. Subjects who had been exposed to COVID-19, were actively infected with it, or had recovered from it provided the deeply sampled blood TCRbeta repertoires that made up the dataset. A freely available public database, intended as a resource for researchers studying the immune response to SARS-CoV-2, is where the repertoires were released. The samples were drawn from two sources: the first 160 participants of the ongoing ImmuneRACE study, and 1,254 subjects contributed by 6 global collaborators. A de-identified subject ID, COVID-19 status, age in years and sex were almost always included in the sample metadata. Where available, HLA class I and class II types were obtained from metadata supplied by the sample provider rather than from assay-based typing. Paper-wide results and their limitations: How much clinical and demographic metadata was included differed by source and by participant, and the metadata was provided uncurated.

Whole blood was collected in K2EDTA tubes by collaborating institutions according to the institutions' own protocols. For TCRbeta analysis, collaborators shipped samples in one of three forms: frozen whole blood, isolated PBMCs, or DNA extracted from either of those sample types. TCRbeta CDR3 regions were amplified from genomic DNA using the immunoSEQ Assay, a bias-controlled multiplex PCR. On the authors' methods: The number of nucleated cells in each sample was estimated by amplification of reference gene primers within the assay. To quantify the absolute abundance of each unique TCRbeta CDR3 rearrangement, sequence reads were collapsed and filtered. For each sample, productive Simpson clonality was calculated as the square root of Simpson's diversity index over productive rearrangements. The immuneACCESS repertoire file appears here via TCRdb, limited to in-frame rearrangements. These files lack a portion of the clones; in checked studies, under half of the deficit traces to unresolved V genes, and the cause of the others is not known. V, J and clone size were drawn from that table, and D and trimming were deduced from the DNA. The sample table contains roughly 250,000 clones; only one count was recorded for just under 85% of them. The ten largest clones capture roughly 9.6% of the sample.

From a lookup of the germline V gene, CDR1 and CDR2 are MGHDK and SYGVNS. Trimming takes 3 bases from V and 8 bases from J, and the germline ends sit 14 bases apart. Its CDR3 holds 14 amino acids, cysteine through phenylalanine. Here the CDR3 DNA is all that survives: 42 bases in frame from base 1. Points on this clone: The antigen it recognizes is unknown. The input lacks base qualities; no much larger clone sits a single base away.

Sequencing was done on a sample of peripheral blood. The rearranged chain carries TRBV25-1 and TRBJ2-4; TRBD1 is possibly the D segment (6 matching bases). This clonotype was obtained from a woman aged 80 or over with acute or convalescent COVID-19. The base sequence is TGTGCCAGCAGTGACCCCCAGGGGACGCACATTCAGTACTTC. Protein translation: CASSDPQGTHIQYF.